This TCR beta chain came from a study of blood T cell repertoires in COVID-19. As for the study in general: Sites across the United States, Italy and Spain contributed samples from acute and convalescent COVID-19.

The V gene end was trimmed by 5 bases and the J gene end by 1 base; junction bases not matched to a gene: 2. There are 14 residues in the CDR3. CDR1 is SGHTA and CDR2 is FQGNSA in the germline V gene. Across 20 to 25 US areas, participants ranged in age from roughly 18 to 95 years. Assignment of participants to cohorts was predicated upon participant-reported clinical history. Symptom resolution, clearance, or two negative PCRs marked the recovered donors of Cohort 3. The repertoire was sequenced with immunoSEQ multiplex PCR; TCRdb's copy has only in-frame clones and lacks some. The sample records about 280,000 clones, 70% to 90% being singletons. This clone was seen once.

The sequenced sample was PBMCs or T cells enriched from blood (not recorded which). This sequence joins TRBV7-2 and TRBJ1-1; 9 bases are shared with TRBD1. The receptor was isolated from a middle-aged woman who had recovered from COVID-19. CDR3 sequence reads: CASSADRGNTEAFF. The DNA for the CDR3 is TGTGCCAGCAGCGCGGACAGGGGGAACACTGAAGCTTTCTTT. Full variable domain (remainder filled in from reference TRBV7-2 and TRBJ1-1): GAGVSQSPSNKVTEKGKDVELRCDPISGHTALYWYRQSLGQGLEFLIYFQGNSAPDKSGLPSDRFSAERTGGSVSTLTIQRTQQEDSAVYLCASSADRGNTEAFFGQGTRLTVV.